These 15 T cell receptor beta chains share one sample of origin, sequenced in a study of shared clonotypes between healthy human individuals. Method: immunoSEQ multiplex PCR; TCRdb's copy keeps in-frame clones and lacks some. The table records roughly 1.4 million clones, 98% of them present only once. Source material: naive CD4+ T cells sorted from blood. Stated subset: CD45RA+ positively selected. The source of these receptors is a man younger than 40 in good health.

The chain joins TRBV6-1 to TRBJ2-2; TRBD2 might be the D (6 bases). CDR3 length equals 14 residues. Germline V gives CDR1 MNHNS, CDR2 SASEGT. The V end was cut by 4 bases, the J end by 6 bases, with 12 bases between. The CDR3 here is CASSATGVPGELFF. The CDR3 coding sequence is TGTGCCAGCAGTGCGACGGGAGTCCCCGGGGAGCTGTTTTTT.

The genes are TRBV10-3 and TRBJ2-1; 9 bases are a match to TRBD1. Trimming removed 5 bases from V and 7 bases from J; junction bases left unmatched: 9. This CDR3 comprises 15 residues. Germline CDR1 and CDR2: ENHRY and SYGVKD. The CDR3 spells CAISFPGTGMNEQFF. The CDR3 DNA follows: TGTGCCATCAGTTTTCCCGGGACAGGGATGAATGAGCAGTTCTTC.

The V and J genes are TRBV14 and TRBJ2-5, with D maybe TRBD1 (5 bases). Trimming removed 0 bases at V and 2 bases at J, with 13 bases between. Germline CDR1 is SGHDN and CDR2 is FVKESK. The CDR3 loop spans 16 amino acids. CDR3 sequence: CASSQDQTEQQETQYF. For the CDR3, the DNA is TGTGCCAGCAGCCAAGATCAGACAGAACAACAAGAGACCCAGTACTTC.

This clone was detected only once. The gene calls are TRBV6-4 and TRBJ1-3; D gene uncertain. Per germline, CDR1 MRHNA and CDR2 SNTAGT. This CDR3 spans 18 amino acids. V was shortened by 9 bases and J by 0 bases, with 24 bases between the two germline ends. CDR3 DNA sequence: TGTGCCAGTCCGTGTAAGACCTCAGGACTGAACTCTGGAAACACCATATATTTT. Translating gives CASPCKTSGLNSGNTIYF.

V and J are TRBV21-1 and TRBJ1-5. TRBV21-1 is reported as a pseudogene. The CDR3 has 16 amino acids. The CDR3 protein is CASSKVSGMLNQPQHF. The CDR3 coding sequence is TGTGCCAGCAGCAAAGTAAGCGGGATGCTCAATCAGCCCCAGCATTTT.

This sequence joins TRBV10-3 and TRBJ2-2; possible D gene TRBD1, 6 bases. V was shortened by 10 bases and J by 2 bases, with 17 bases between the two germline ends. The germline V gene has CDR1 ENHRY and CDR2 SYGVKD. The CDR3 totals 15 residues. The CDR3: CATTNPGVNTGELFF. CDR3 bases: TGTGCCACCACGAATCCAGGGGTTAACACCGGGGAGCTGTTTTTT.

The chain employs TRBV18 and TRBJ1-2; weak D call: TRBD1 (6 bases). CDR3 length equals 14 residues. V lost 2 bases, J lost 4 bases, and 11 bases lay in between. The germline V gene has CDR1 KGHSH and CDR2 LQKENI. CDR3 amino acids: CASSPLQGTYGYTF. DNA of the CDR3: TGTGCCAGCTCACCATTACAGGGAACCTATGGCTACACCTTC.

The chain combines TRBV7-2 with TRBJ2-3; D might be TRBD1 (5 bases). The germline V gene has CDR1 SGHTA and CDR2 FQGNSA. V was trimmed by 1 base and J by 6 bases, leaving 14 bases between them. The CDR3 has 15 residues. CDR3 sequence: CASSLVSYAGDTQYF. In DNA, the CDR3 is TGTGCCAGCAGCTTAGTTTCCTACGCAGGGGATACGCAGTATTTT.

The chain combines TRBV5-5 with TRBJ2-2; D remains unclear. The CDR3 sequence is 14 residues long. V gave up 1 base and J gave up 2 bases, with 6 bases separating them. Germline-derived CDR1 and CDR2 are SGHKS and YYEKEE (reference sequence). The CDR3 coding sequence is TGTGCCAGCAGCTTGTTAATTAACACCGGGGAGCTGTTTTTT. Amino acid sequence: CASSLLINTGELFF.

The CDR3 DNA sequence: TGTGCCAGCAGCCCCCGGGGGGTTGCTAATACGCAGTATTTT. This translates into CASSPRGVANTQYF. The rearrangement joins TRBV7-9 to TRBJ2-3, with 7 bases identical to TRBD2. In germline, CDR1 is SEHNR, CDR2 FQNEAQ (reference sequence). After removal of 5 bases from V and 7 bases from J, the junction contained 9 bases not matched to a gene. The CDR3 runs to 14 residues.

The V and J genes are TRBV6-5 and TRBJ1-1; D unresolved. V shed 5 bases and J shed 1 base, with 8 bases lying between them. CDR1 and CDR2 (germline): MNHEY, SVGAGI. The CDR3 contains 13 residues. The CDR3 nucleotides are TGTGCCAGCAGTCGACCCAAGAACACTGAAGCTTTCTTT. It encodes CASSRPKNTEAFF.

In the case of this clone: Other nucleotide sequences from this sample produce the same CDR3. This chain uses TRBV28 with TRBJ2-1; D remains ambiguous. Germline CDR1 reads MDHEN; CDR2 reads SYDVKM. V gave up 2 bases and J gave up 4 bases, with 3 bases separating them. This CDR3 has 12 residues. The CDR3 loop is CASSLVYNEQFF. CDR3 nucleotides: TGTGCCAGCAGTTTAGTTTACAATGAGCAGTTCTTC.

This chain joins TRBV28 and TRBJ2-7; 11 nucleotides align to TRBD1. CDR1 is MDHEN and CDR2 is SYDVKM in the germline V gene. V lost 4 bases to trimming and J lost 4 bases; unmatched junction nucleotides: 6. The CDR3 extends over 15 amino acids. In DNA, the CDR3 is TGTGCCAGCAGTTCGGGACAGGGGGGTCCTTACGAGCAGTACTTC. Translating it yields CASSSGQGGPYEQYF.

This clone came up once. The V gene is TRBV5-1, the J gene TRBJ2-1; D possibly matches TRBD1 or TRBD2 (5 bases each). The ends were cut back, 3 bases at V and 4 bases at J, with 11 bases in the middle. CDR1 SGHRS and CDR2 YFSETQ come from the germline V gene. This CDR3 spans 14 amino acids. The CDR3 DNA follows: TGCGCCAGCAGCTGGGGACCGAATTACAATGAGCAGTTCTTC. Translation: CASSWGPNYNEQFF.

The rearrangement uses TRBV5-6 and TRBJ2-3; 7 positions agree with TRBD2. V shed 6 bases, J shed 1 base, and the junction held 14 bases outside the gene matches. The CDR3 totals 17 residues. Germline V CDR1 and CDR2: SGHDT, YYEEEE. The DNA for the CDR3 is TGTGCCAGCACCTTAATAGGGAGACTAGCTGGCACAGATACGCAGTATTTT. It translates to CASTLIGRLAGTDTQYF.